This T cell receptor (beta chain) was profiled in a study of cytomegalovirus exposure and HLA in healthy donors listed by TCRdb under 2017. Study-wide context: An earlier analysis of some 500 of the donors reported 250 to 350 Gb of sequence data and 100 million to 130 million unique TCR beta sequences from some 180 million T cells. An early release covering about 600 HLA-typed donors comprised about 300 gigabases of sequencing data and 85 million to 100 million unique TCR sequences. Among the roughly 400 genotyped donors, around 81% belonged to the genetic ancestry cluster associated with self-reported Caucasian donors. The study aimed to test whether signatures of past pathogen exposure could be identified by cataloging public T cell receptors. The study profiled the T cell repertoires of hundreds of subjects by immunosequencing and related them to cytomegalovirus serostatus. Besides the first cohort of roughly 660 subjects, a separate validation cohort made up of 120 different subjects was used. To predict cytomegalovirus infection status, the study combined high-throughput TCR immunosequencing, statistical association of individual TCRs with disease status, and machine learning. A later analysis re-examined previously published TCR beta repertoires from hundreds of donors and added high-resolution HLA genotyping to investigate patterns of TCR occurrence. The later analysis used no new phenotypic data to find candidate immune exposures, relying instead on TCR beta sequences and their occurrence across donors. To decide whether each TCR beta V gene segment behaved as functional or pseudogenic, an earlier analysis of nearly 600 of the donors relied on high-throughput TCR beta sequencing. Donor age, sex, ethnicity and CMV serostatus were compiled together with the repertoire data. A later genetic analysis took genome-wide SNP genotypes for about three fifths of the 666 donors and used that subset as a discovery cohort. Every repertoire in the discovery cohort had been generated on one and the same sequencing platform. Class I and class II HLA loci were covered by the typing at four-digit resolution. Typing coverage differed by locus: A, B, C, DRB1 and DQB1 were typed in about 620-630 donors, DQA1 in approximately 520, DPA1 in 606, and DPB1 in 400 to 490. About five DR-DQ haplotypes were handled as single units for association and clustering, since linkage in the cohort was strong. Across some 400 genotyped donors of the cohort, an average of approximately 240,000 unique TCR beta nucleotide sequences per donor were sequenced, and approximately 17% of those sequences were non-productive.

What the authors observed across the whole study: Correlated functional status among segregating V segments might reflect linkage disequilibrium, but an unknown experimental factor could not be ruled out. In a later genetic analysis, a missense DCLRE1C variant was associated with V-gene and J-gene trimming of TCR beta chains, and the association was replicated in an independent cohort. At a false discovery rate of 0.05, a later analysis linked 16,951 TCR beta sequences to specific HLA alleles. According to a later genetic analysis, donors in an Asian-associated ancestry cluster had fewer N-insertions in productive TCRs than the roughly 670-donor mean. In this cohort, only TCR beta chains were sequenced, and detectable features were limited by the absence of alpha or paired-chain data. Assigning TCR associations to individual alleles was difficult when HLA alleles, especially DR and DQ, strongly co-occurred. In an earlier analysis of 587 of the donors, most TCR beta V segments were observed in productive rearrangements about 87% or about 30% of the time, broadly matching IMGT annotations. Some IMGT-functional V segments, including TRBV6-2 and TRBV6-3, could not be distinguished by the 87-base-pair reads and were therefore excluded. For the cohort, immune exposure information was limited to CMV serostatus. The presence/absence analyses assumed that sequencing depth was roughly uniform across donors, and that assumption may not be true. The sequencing pipeline was judged likely to have produced a cluster of highly shared sequence variants as a technical artifact. According to the authors, the approach could potentially be generalized to other disease states and immunological phenotypes. A further reported finding was that TCR beta sequences accurately predicted the HLA-A and HLA-B alleles for most subjects in the first cohort. Because counts were too low, 15 to 20 rarely observed V segments, including chromosome 9 orphons, were left out of the earlier analysis of about 500 of the donors. According to a later analysis, TCR association rates differed among HLA loci, with DRB1 alleles showing the most associated TCRs and HLA-C alleles showing the fewest. Most TCR sequences were seen in very few donors, while some public TCRs were found in many individuals. HLA typing was unavailable for some donors at each locus, so association tests used only the typed subset. Three of the identified cytomegalovirus-associated TCR beta chains were confirmed in vitro to be specific for cytomegalovirus antigens. A later analysis reported that several top co-occurrence clusters appeared linked to parvovirus B19, influenza, CMV and Epstein-Barr virus. The study gave a list of about 150 TCR beta chains associated with cytomegalovirus. According to a later analysis, most CMV-associated TCR beta chains appeared to be HLA-restricted, and the HLA associations seemed to be driven largely by CMV exposure. In a later analysis, HLA-associated TCR beta chains were found to be more clonally expanded and to have lower generation probabilities than equally common non-associated chains. The classifier was reported to diagnose cytomegalovirus status with high specificity and sensitivity in both the original and validation cohorts.

About this clone: This receptor's antigen is unknown. Base qualities are not provided; no much larger clone lies one nucleotide away.

The cohort consisted of fewer than 700 healthy bone marrow donors. At the time of sampling, all cohort members were nominally healthy, though unrecorded immune exposures were likely present. The donor was CMV seropositive and belonged to the group of about 290 seropositive cohort members. A peripheral blood sample was collected from each donor, and TCR beta sequencing was performed on peripheral blood mononuclear cells. Genomic DNA was extracted from the blood cell samples with the Qiagen DNeasy Blood Extraction Kit. The CDR3, cysteine through phenylalanine, is 18 amino acids long. The retained sequence is limited to the CDR3, 54 bases, with the frame set at the first base. V loses 4 bases at its end and J loses 4 bases; junction bases beyond the gene matches: 13. CDR1 and CDR2, per the germline V gene, are MDHEN and SYDVKM. The protocol used for the library was the immunoSEQ multiplex PCR assay. For the multiplex PCR, a mixture combining 60 forward primers for TCR Vbeta segments and 13 reverse primers for TCR Jbeta segments was used. The CDR3 region of rearranged TCR beta genes was amplified from genomic DNA with a multiplex PCR assay. On the Illumina HiSeq System, the amplified TCR beta libraries were sequenced as 87-base-pair reads. In the paper's pipeline: A later analysis counted some 74 million unique TCR beta chains across the 690 or so repertoires, and about 10 million of these chains were shared by at least two donors. A nearest-neighbor algorithm error-corrected the raw reads and collapsed the reads into unique sequences, merging closely related sequences to remove PCR and sequencing errors. Alignment of CDR3 sequences to IMGT reference sequences was used to assign V, D and J gene segments. For a sequence to be retained, at least a six-nucleotide match to both a V gene segment and a J gene segment was required. A rearrangement counted as productive if the CDR3 had no stop codons and remained in frame with V and J, and every other rearrangement counted as non-productive. CDR3 was defined according to IMGT convention as the region running from the second conserved V-encoded cysteine to the conserved J-encoded phenylalanine. In an earlier analysis of around 640 of the donors, sequences lacking an unambiguous match to a single V gene segment were excluded. In an earlier analysis of about 590 of the donors, a V segment was called functional when productive rearrangements were above 56.7%, and segregating when the standard deviation between donors exceeded 5%. To diagnose cytomegalovirus status from the catalog of TCR beta chain sequences, a statistical classification framework was built. V and J gene assignment, in a later analysis, came from comparing TCR nucleotide sequences with IMGT/GENE-DB human TR gene sequences. In a later analysis, CDR3 sequences and most-parsimonious VDJ recombination scenarios were assigned using the TCRdist pipeline. In a later analysis, each TCR beta chain was defined by its CDR3 amino acid sequence together with its V-gene family, and reads without a unique V-gene family were excluded. A later analysis removed 500 to 650 highly shared, low-generation-probability nucleotide sequences to deal with suspected cross-contamination and a sequencing artifact. In a later analysis, a clonal expansion index was calculated for each public chain from normalized within-repertoire ranks of inferred template counts. Generation probabilities in a later analysis came from a VDJ recombination model fitted to out-of-frame rearrangements, and those results were checked against IGoR. A later analysis scored TCR-TCR, TCR-HLA and TCR-CMV co-occurrence with hypergeometric tests, applying a repertoire-size bias correction to TCR pairs. In a later analysis, false discovery rates were estimated by permuting HLA or CMV assignments 20 times. In a later analysis, co-occurring TCRs were grouped using DBSCAN, with TCRdist sequence similarity added in when clustering inside HLA-allele-positive subsets. Repertoires with fewer than 30,000 or more than 120,000 public chains, plus five repertoires with anomalous nucleotide sharing, were excluded from co-occurrence clustering. The table comes from immuneACCESS by way of TCRdb, which keeps in-frame sequences with V and J called. Part of the clones is missing from these tables; in studies checked, under half for an unresolved V gene and the rest for unknown reasons. The DNA gave D and trimming, while V, J and clone size come from that table. The sample contains some 65,000 clones, around four fifths of them found a single time. Around 2.9% of the sample goes to the ten largest clones.

Sequencing input: PBMCs. This chain is built from TRBV28 and TRBJ1-1, with 12 junctional bases fitting TRBD1. This clonotype originated in a girl between 5 and 17 years old in good health and CMV-seropositive. The CDR3 amino acid sequence is: CASSSPLPGQGAPTEAFF. The nucleotide sequence is given as TGTGCCAGCAGTTCTCCACTCCCGGGACAGGGGGCCCCCACTGAAGCTTTCTTT.